This T cell receptor beta chain was observed in a study of CD8 T cells in Susac syndrome (dated by TCRdb to between 2018 and 2021). Context from the whole study: Repertoire sequencing was used to test whether CD8+ T cell activation and differentiation in Susac syndrome was antigen driven.

What the work shows at the level of the full study, not this receptor alone: The study acknowledged that relatively few individuals were included in the TCR sequencing and HLA analysis.

RNA was extracted using the RNeasy kit, and roughly 0.45 to 1 ug of the RNA was reverse transcribed with random hexamers. The immunoSEQ multiplex PCR assay, covering 54 Vbeta and 13 Jbeta segments, was used to amplify TCR beta CDR3 regions. Bias from PCR amplification was corrected by using a synthetic template baseline for primer optimization and for computational correction. Under the source paper's analysis protocol: Reads were assigned to V, D and J genes according to IMGT and analyzed in immunoSEQ Analyzer, with only productive sequences retained. To calculate clonality, Shannon entropy was normalized by log2 of the number of productive unique sequences and then subtracted from one. For each patient and control, public and private clones were evaluated among the 100 most prevalent clones. Susac-specific clones were defined as absent from healthy and MS cohorts, approximately 1,000 published viral clones and other ImmuneACCESS disease sequences. Clones were called with MiXCR by TCRdb after fastp trimmed the public reads at Q25, and only in-frame beta chains were retained. Every CDR3 protein is listed once, alongside the most common genes and DNA of its rows. TCRdb, rather than the study authors, made the V and J calls. The sample table shows about 190,000 distinct CDR3 sequences, and about 95% are seen once. The ten top clones hold about 0.095% of the sample.

The CDR1 and CDR2 encoded by the germline V gene are SGHAT and FQNNGV. The CDR3 covers 13 residues, taking in both the cysteine and the phenylalanine. Only CDR3 DNA remains: 39 bases, in frame from the first base. Trimming costs V 0 bases and J 4 bases, and their ends lie 6 bases apart. High-throughput TCR beta sequencing profiled peripheral blood CD8+ and CD4+ T cells from healthy donors, Susac syndrome patients and multiple sclerosis patients. The healthy donors served as controls matched for age and sex. CD8+ TEMRA cells were enriched by FACS, while bulk CD8+ and CD4+ T cells were purified by magnetic negative isolation. Blood was collected in EDTA tubes and processed within 24 hours, with PBMCs isolated through density gradient centrifugation. PBMCs intended for TCR sequencing were frozen in liquid nitrogen and were later thawed in a 37 degrees C water bath. Purity of sorted or isolated CD4+, CD8+ and CD8+ TEMRA cells was at least 90%.

On this clonotype: Its antigen has not been determined. Per-nucleotide qualities are absent, and no much larger clonotype sits a single base away.

The source of this sequence is a human donor in good health. This chain joins TRBV11-2 to TRBJ1-2, with an unclear D gene assignment. The specimen sequenced was CD4+ T cells from PBMCs. The CDR3 reads as follows: CASSLDRVYGYTF. The DNA sequence is TGTGCCAGCAGCTTAGATCGCGTCTATGGCTACACCTTC.